This TCR beta chain came from a study of blood T cells in healthy people across ages. This clonotype was detected only once. At one of its ends the junction is not consistent with the germline gene, which may arise from a read error. With a J-beta primer mix and a sample-barcoded 5' primer, a second PCR ran 7 to 11 cycles. TCRdb fed the 5' RACE reads into MiXCR, producing one record per CDR3 protein. This sample carries under 750,000 distinct CDR3 sequences, around 50% of them seen once, and the ten largest clones take around 23%. The CDR3 spans 16 residues. From germline, CDR1 is SEHNR and CDR2 FQNEAQ (reference sequence).

This sequence was found in an older man in good health. The sequencing sample was made of blood. The chain has TRBV7-9 and TRBJ2-5, with D maybe TRBD2 (6 bases). The CDR3 region is CASGLMPGLSQETQYF. In DNA form, the CDR3 reads TGTGCCAGCGGCTTAATGCCGGGACTCTCACAAGAGACCCAGTACTTC. Complete variable domain (other parts from reference TRBV7-9 and TRBJ2-5): DTGVSQNPRHKITKRGQNVTFRCDPISEHNRLYWYRQTLGQGPEFLTYFQNEAQLEKSRLLSDRFSAERPKGSFSTLEIQRTEQGDSAMYLCASGLMPGLSQETQYFGPGTRLLVL.